Listed below are T cell receptor beta chains from one sample, sequenced in a study of radiation and T cells in renal cell carcinoma. The data were produced by immunoSEQ multiplex PCR, yet TCRdb's version contains in-frame clones alone and is incomplete. The profile shows about 130,000 clones, 88% of them singletons. The sample consisted of blood, taken from a patient whose treatment included radiotherapy and nephrectomy. Source of these receptors: a woman aged 45-65 years with renal cell carcinoma. CDR3s include the opening cysteine and the closing phenylalanine or tryptophan. D genes are given only for firm matches. Clone size appears in some rows only: once, few, many, or a class for an expanded clone.

j_call d_call v_call clone_size cdr3_aa cdr3_nt
TRBJ1-2 . TRBV19 . CASSINSWDYGYTF TGTGCCAGTAGTATAAATTCCTGGGACTATGGCTACACCTTC
TRBJ1-4 . TRBV6-6 . CASSPWSTNEKLFF TGTGCCAGCAGCCCTTGGTCAACTAATGAAAAACTGTTTTTT
TRBJ2-5 . TRBV2 . CASSEGMQETQYF TGTGCCAGCAGTGAGGGTATGCAAGAGACCCAGTACTTC
TRBJ1-1 . TRBV18 few CASSPQGVAMNTEAFF TGTGCCAGCTCACCACAAGGGGTGGCCATGAACACTGAAGCTTTCTTT
TRBJ1-4 . TRBV6-1 . CASSEVGRGGRTNEKLFF TGTGCCAGCAGTGAAGTTGGCAGGGGAGGTAGAACTAATGAAAAACTGTTTTTT
TRBJ2-3 . TRBV10-2 . CASSDADRNTQYF TGCGCCAGCAGCGATGCTGACAGGAATACGCAGTATTTT
TRBJ2-7 TRBD2 TRBV6-5 . CASSGTSGGSYEQYF TGTGCCAGCAGCGGAACTAGCGGGGGTTCCTACGAGCAGTACTTC
TRBJ2-2 TRBD2 TRBV4-3 . CASSRRTSFNAGTGELFF TGCGCCAGCAGCCGCCGGACTAGCTTTAATGCTGGGACCGGGGAGCTGTTTTTT
TRBJ2-7 . TRBV29-1 . CSAWDQWRDEQYF TGCAGCGCCTGGGATCAATGGCGGGACGAGCAGTACTTC
TRBJ1-2 . TRBV2 . CASSEENYGYTF TGTGCCAGCAGTGAAGAGAACTATGGCTACACCTTC
TRBJ1-4 TRBD1 TRBV28 once CASRNDRGSTNEKLFF TGTGCCAGCAGAAATGACAGGGGCTCTACTAATGAAAAACTGTTTTTT
TRBJ1-4 . TRBV7-2 . CASSLGTSTNEKLFF TGTGCCAGCAGCTTGGGTACTTCAACTAATGAAAAACTGTTTTTT
TRBJ2-3 TRBD2 TRBV6-1 . CASSVTSVDTQYF TGTGCCAGCAGTGTGACTAGCGTGGATACGCAGTATTTT
TRBJ2-3 TRBD1 TRBV5-1 . CASSPGQLNTDTQYF TGCGCCAGCAGCCCGGGACAGCTAAACACAGATACGCAGTATTTT
TRBJ2-7 . TRBV6-1 . CASSEWGSAYEQYF TGTGCCAGCAGTGAATGGGGGAGCGCCTACGAGCAGTACTTC
TRBJ2-3 TRBD1 TRBV6-5 once CASHTGTGADTQYF TGTGCCAGCCACACCGGGACAGGGGCGGATACGCAGTATTTT
TRBJ2-7 TRBD2 TRBV5-4 . CASSPRGGSYEQYF TGTGCCAGCAGCCCTCGGGGGGGCTCCTACGAGCAGTACTTC